The clone carrying this TCR beta chain was counted once. Enrollees, roughly 18 to 89 years old, lived in approximately 24 US areas. Those designated as exposed participants met a COVID-19 case within 2 weeks before study entry. V dropped 3 bases and J dropped 2 bases, with 14 bases sitting between them. CDR1 is DFQATT and CDR2 is SNEGSKA in the germline V gene (reference sequence). CDR3 length: 14 residues. This record comes from a study of blood T cell repertoires in COVID-19. Turning to the study itself: Samples came from the United States, Italy and Spain, spanning acute and convalescent COVID-19.

Per the authors' pipeline: Amplification of reference gene primers was used by the study to estimate nucleated cell counts. Data came from immunoSEQ multiplex PCR; TCRdb stores just in-frame clones and leaves some out. The V and J calls and clone size were taken over from that table, and D and trimming were inferred from the DNA. The repertoire holds 320,000 or so clones, with 85% as singletons. The sequenced material came from PBMCs or T cells enriched from blood (not recorded which). The receptor comes from a woman in her twenties or thirties who had been exposed to COVID-19. This chain links TRBV20-1 with TRBJ2-7; D is uncertain. CDR3 nucleotide sequence: TGCAGTGCTAGTGGGTCCAGGTCCACCTACGAGCAGTACTTC. Residues: CSASGSRSTYEQYF.